A single sample gave rise to the 13 T cell receptor beta chains below, sequenced in a study of T-cell memory formation after mild COVID-19. TCRdb re-derived calls from the 5' RACE reads in MiXCR, one entry per CDR3 protein. The table lists 500,000 to 650,000 distinct CDR3 sequences, 20% to 25% of them singletons. Sequenced material: PBMCs or a T cell subset sorted from them (not recorded which). These receptors originate from an adult woman who had mild COVID-19 (a few samples of this study predate the infection). Cell type and time point are not known.

This clonotype appeared a few times. This rearrangement joins TRBV18 to TRBJ2-7; D is ambiguous. This CDR3 spans 12 amino acids. V gave up 3 bases and J gave up 6 bases, with 9 bases separating them. Germline V gene data show CDR1 as KGHSH and CDR2 as LQKENI. The CDR3 loop reads CASSPESGEQYF. CDR3 nucleotide sequence: TGTGCCAGCTCACCCGAGTCGGGCGAGCAGTACTTC.

This clonotype was detected a few times. The rearrangement joins TRBV10-3 to TRBJ1-4; no firm D call. The V gene lost 2 bases and the J gene lost 6 bases, with 4 bases spanning the gap. The CDR3 is 12 residues long. Germline V gene data show CDR1 as ENHRY and CDR2 as SYGVKD. This chain's CDR3 is CAISEIDEKLFF. CDR3 coding DNA: TGTGCCATCAGTGAGATTGATGAAAAACTGTTTTTT.

The V gene is TRBV19, the J gene TRBJ2-1; 8 nucleotides match TRBD2. The ends lost 1 base at V and 6 bases at J; junction bases unmatched: 5. This CDR3 is 15 amino acids long. Germline V gene data show CDR1 as LNHDA and CDR2 as SQIVND (reference sequence). In DNA, the CDR3 is TGTGCCAGTAGTATAGGTCTAGCGGGCTTCAATGAGCAGTTCTTC. It encodes CASSIGLAGFNEQFF.

This clonotype was seen repeatedly, ten times or more. The rearrangement joins TRBV12-3 or TRBV12-4 to TRBJ2-5, with 9 bases fitting TRBD1. CDR3 size: 15 residues. The J segment lost 5 bases and the V segment lost 0 bases, leaving 4 bases of the junction unmatched. The CDR3 reads CASSLAGTGRETQYF. The DNA for the CDR3 is TGTGCCAGCAGTTTAGCGGGGACAGGGAGGGAGACCCAGTACTTC.

V gene TRBV5-6 combines with J gene TRBJ2-7, with unresolved D. Trimming stripped 0 bases from V and 5 bases from J, with 15 bases between. The germline gives CDR1 SGHDT, CDR2 YYEEEE. CDR3 size: 15 residues. DNA of the CDR3: TGTGCCAGCAGCTTGGCCGGCCGGAACGGCAACGAGCAGTACTTC. Its translation is CASSLAGRNGNEQYF.

This clonotype was seen a handful of times. The chain links TRBV11-2 to TRBJ2-7, with D unclear. The CDR3 runs 13 residues. V dropped 3 bases and J dropped 1 base, with 7 bases sitting between them. Looked up from germline, CDR1 is SGHAT and CDR2 is FQNNGV. The CDR3 coding sequence is TGTGCCAGCAGCTTGGTGTTATCCTACGAGCAGTACTTC. Amino acid sequence: CASSLVLSYEQYF.

The CDR3 sequence is CSALGRRETQYF. The CDR3 coding sequence is TGCAGTGCCCTGGGACGGAGAGAGACCCAGTACTTC. The rearrangement uses TRBV20-1 and TRBJ2-5; D may match TRBD1 or TRBD2 (5 bases each). The CDR3 has 12 residues. V shed 6 bases and J shed 4 bases, with 12 bases lying between them. CDR1 DFQATT and CDR2 SNEGSKA come from the germline V gene (reference sequence).

The chain is built from TRBV12-3 or TRBV12-4 and TRBJ1-6, with TRBD1 as a possible D gene (6 bases). Trimming took off 3 bases at V and 7 bases at J, with 10 bases between the two ends. The CDR3 has 14 residues. The CDR3 loop reads CASSFPGQNSPLHF. As DNA, the CDR3 is TGTGCCAGCAGTTTCCCGGGACAAAATTCACCCCTCCACTTT.

Here the CDR3 reads CASSYIRYEQYF. CDR3 in DNA: TGTGCCAGCAGCTATATCCGCTACGAGCAGTACTTC. The chain employs TRBV5-6 and TRBJ2-7; D ambiguous. CDR1 and CDR2 (germline): SGHDT, YYEEEE. The CDR3 runs to 12 residues. V was clipped by 3 bases and J by 3 bases, with 7 bases between them.

This clonotype was counted ten times or more. The chain has TRBV27 and TRBJ2-2; D unresolved. CDR1 MNHEY and CDR2 SMNVEV come from the germline V gene (reference sequence). Trimming cost V 2 bases and J 0 bases, with 4 bases left between them. The CDR3 has 14 amino acids. The CDR3 protein is CASSLIPNTGELFF. DNA for the CDR3: TGTGCCAGCAGTTTAATACCGAACACCGGGGAGCTGTTTTTT.

CDR3 region: CASSASSGGYEQYF. Here the CDR3 DNA reads TGCGCCAGCAGCGCCTCTAGCGGGGGCTACGAGCAGTACTTC. The chain is built from TRBV5-1 and TRBJ2-7; the match to TRBD2 covers 10 bases. This CDR3 contains 14 residues. The germline CDR1 and CDR2 sequences are SGHRS and YFSETQ. After removal of 4 bases from V and 3 bases from J, the junction contained 4 bases not matched to a gene.

This sequence joins TRBV2 and TRBJ1-5, with 7 positions matching TRBD1. This CDR3 spans 15 amino acids. Trimming removed 6 bases from V and 1 base from J; junction bases left unmatched: 6. Germline CDR1 and CDR2: SNHLY and FYNNEI. CDR3 sequence: CASSRGTASNQPQHF. CDR3 DNA sequence: TGTGCCAGCAGCAGGGGGACCGCCAGCAATCAGCCCCAGCATTTT.

This clonotype was observed at least ten times. The chain combines TRBV30 with TRBJ2-1, with D possibly called TRBD1 or TRBD2 (6 bases each). The CDR3 covers 14 residues. V gave up 2 bases and J gave up 4 bases, with 12 bases separating them. From germline, CDR1 is GTSNPN and CDR2 SVGIG (reference sequence). CDR3 DNA sequence: TGTGCCTGGAGTAGCTGGGGGGCTTACAATGAGCAGTTCTTC. This encodes CAWSSWGAYNEQFF.